The T cell receptor beta chain under discussion was sequenced for a study of blood T cell repertoires in COVID-19. Germline-derived CDR1 and CDR2 are LGHDT and YNNKEL (reference sequence). V was pared by 0 bases and J by 5 bases, with 13 bases between. This CDR3 is 15 amino acids long. TCRdb's table, derived via immunoSEQ multiplex PCR, lists solely in-frame clones and lacks some. The profile shows 150,000 or so clones, under 90% of them singletons. The chain joins TRBV3-1 (or the pseudogene TRBV3-2) to TRBJ1-2; D might be TRBD1 (6 bases). The clonotype was recovered from a woman aged 55-75 years who had recovered from COVID-19. The source material was PBMCs or T cells enriched from blood (not recorded which). The CDR3 loop reads CASSQDGGQRYGYTF. The CDR3 coding sequence is TGTGCCAGCAGCCAAGATGGGGGCCAGAGGTATGGCTACACCTTC.